The 27 T cell receptor beta chains below all came from one sample that was sequenced in a study of graft-versus-host responses after intestinal transplantation. The assay was immunoSEQ multiplex PCR, and TCRdb's table has in-frame clones only and misses some. Of over 10,000 clones listed, over 85% are singletons. Sequencing used PBMCs, obtained about 34 months after intestinal transplantation. These receptors originate from a human patient who received an intestinal transplant, so some T cells may come from the graft donor.

Only one count was recorded for this clone. The chain combines TRBV6-5 with TRBJ1-1, with unresolved D. CDR1 is MNHEY and CDR2 is SVGAGI in the germline V gene. The CDR3 sequence is 12 residues long. V gave up 5 bases and J gave up 1 base, with 5 bases separating them. CDR3 residues: CASSQRNTEAFF. The CDR3 DNA follows: TGTGCCAGCAGTCAGAGGAACACTGAAGCTTTCTTT.

This chain uses TRBV18 with TRBJ1-1, with 8 bases lining up with TRBD1. The ends lost 3 bases at V and 5 bases at J; junction bases unmatched: 5. The CDR3 sequence is 14 residues long. The germline V gene encodes CDR1 KGHSH and CDR2 LQKENI. The chain's CDR3 is CASSPDRVGTEAFF. In DNA form, the CDR3 reads TGTGCCAGCTCACCGGACAGGGTGGGGACTGAAGCTTTCTTT.

The chain carries TRBV6-5 and TRBJ1-1; D is uncertain. The CDR3 is 12 residues long. Germline assignment: CDR1 MNHEY and CDR2 SVGAGI. V lost 8 bases and J 4 bases, leaving 11 bases between the germline ends. The CDR3 coding sequence is TGTGCCAGCGGTGAGGACGGCACTGAAGCTTTCTTT. It translates to CASGEDGTEAFF.

The genes are TRBV6-5 and TRBJ1-4, with a possible D match to TRBD1 (6 bases). This CDR3 contains 15 residues. The ends were cut back, 6 bases at V and 8 bases at J, with 19 bases in the middle. Germline V gene lookup returns CDR1 MNHEY and CDR2 SVGAGI. The CDR3 region is CASRRGGPLTEKLFF. The CDR3 region has the DNA TGTGCCAGCAGACGGGGGGGGCCCCTAACCGAAAAACTGTTTTTT.

The genes are TRBV6-5 and TRBJ2-1, with D maybe TRBD2 (6 bases). Trimming shortened V by 1 base and J by 4 bases, and 11 bases separated the two germline ends. The CDR3 consists of 15 residues. CDR1 is MNHEY and CDR2 is SVGAGI in the germline V gene. The CDR3 DNA sequence: TGTGCCAGCAGTTACTTCGGGGGACGGTACAATGAGCAGTTCTTC. Translation gives CASSYFGGRYNEQFF.

As regards this clone: An end of the junction does not agree with germline; a read error may underlie this. The chain links TRBV27 to TRBJ2-7, with D unresolved. CDR3 size: 13 residues. Germline lookup yields CDR1 MNHEY and CDR2 SMNVEV (reference sequence). The CDR3 is CASSSRPSSEQYF. For the CDR3, the DNA is TGTGCCAGCAGTTCCCGACCCTCCTCCGAGCAGTACTTC.

This clone has just one count. One end of the junction is discordant with germline, which a read error may explain. The V gene is TRBV7-7, the J gene TRBJ1-3; possibly TRBD1 for D (5 bases). CDR3 length: 16 residues. CDR1 is SSHAT, CDR2 FNYEAQ, per germline (reference sequence). The DNA of the CDR3 is TGTGCTAGCAGCCGGGGACCTAGCTTTTCTGGAAACACCATATATTTT. Translation: CASSRGPSFSGNTIYF.

This chain joins TRBV9 and TRBJ1-1; D is perhaps TRBD1 (6 bases). Germline-derived CDR1 and CDR2 are SGDLS and YYNGEE. There are 15 residues in the CDR3. V shed 3 bases and J shed 2 bases, with 14 bases lying between them. The CDR3, as DNA: TGTGCCAGCAGCGCCTCAGGGGCTCCAAACACTGAAGCTTTCTTT. Amino acids: CASSASGAPNTEAFF. The full variable domain, in which reference TRBV9 and TRBJ1-1 provide the parts outside the CDR3, is DSGVTQTPKHLITATGQRVTLRCSPRSGDLSVYWYQQSLDQGLQFLIQYYNGEERAKGNILERFSAQQFPDLHSELNLSSLELGDSALYFCASSASGAPNTEAFFGQGTRLTVV.

This chain uses TRBV20-1 with TRBJ1-1; perhaps TRBD1 as D (6 bases). V gave up 6 bases and J gave up 4 bases, with 9 bases separating them. Looked up from germline, CDR1 is DFQATT and CDR2 is SNEGSKA (reference sequence). The CDR3 extends over 11 amino acids. The CDR3 DNA sequence: TGCAGTGCGCCAGGGGTCACTGAAGCTTTCTTT. Amino acids: CSAPGVTEAFF.

A single count supports this clone. The chain has TRBV5-8 and TRBJ1-1, with TRBD1 matching 9 bases. The CDR3 runs to 14 residues. CDR1 is SGHTS, CDR2 YDEGEE, per germline. V was clipped by 4 bases and J by 4 bases; unmatched bases: 5. The CDR3 bases are TGTGCCAGCAGCATAGGACAGGGGCTCACTGAAGCTTTCTTT. This gives the protein CASSIGQGLTEAFF.

This clone was detected only once. V and J are TRBV5-1 and TRBJ1-5, with 8 bases aligning to TRBD1. Unmatched junction bases numbered 9, after V lost 7 bases and J lost 0 bases. Germline V lookup: CDR1 SGHRS, CDR2 YFSETQ. This CDR3 region has 16 residues. The CDR3 spells CASDQGQAYSNQPQHF. The CDR3, as DNA: TGCGCCAGCGACCAGGGACAGGCTTATAGCAATCAGCCCCAGCATTTT. Filled out from reference TRBV5-1 and TRBJ1-5, the complete variable domain reads KAGVTQTPRYLIKTRGQQVTLSCSPISGHRSVSWYQQTPGQGLQFLFEYFSETQRNKGNFPGRFSGRQFSNSRSEMNVSTLELGDSALYLCASDQGQAYSNQPQHFGDGTRLSIL.

The J gene is TRBJ2-7, the V gene TRBV7-3; 10 positions match TRBD2. The CDR3 has 13 residues. From germline, CDR1 is SGHTA and CDR2 FQGTGA. V was pared by 5 bases and J by 5 bases, with 3 bases of the junction left unmatched. This CDR3 reads CASSQSGGDEQYF. DNA for the CDR3: TGTGCCAGCAGCCAAAGCGGGGGGGACGAGCAGTACTTC.

This clone appeared once. Other DNA sequences in the sample encode the same CDR3. The chain couples TRBV5-8 to TRBJ2-3; possibly TRBD1 for D (6 bases). V lost 4 bases to trimming and J lost 0 bases, with 12 bases between them. The CDR3 is 15 residues long. Looked up from germline, CDR1 is SGHTS and CDR2 is YDEGEE. CDR3 sequence: CASSSRGTSTDTQYF. The DNA of the CDR3 is TGTGCCAGCAGCAGCAGGGGAACTAGCACAGATACGCAGTATTTT. Full variable domain (missing parts from reference TRBV5-8 and TRBJ2-3): EAGVTQSPTHLIKTRGQQATLRCSPISGHTSVYWYQQALGLGLQFLLWYDEGEERNRGNFPPRFSGRQFPNYSSELNVNALELEDSALYLCASSSRGTSTDTQYFGPGTRLTVL.

The V call is TRBV5-4, the J call TRBJ2-5, with 12 bases identical to TRBD2. CDR1 and CDR2 from the germline V gene are SGHNT and YYREEE (reference sequence). V shed 0 bases and J 2 bases; nucleotides not matched to a gene: 5. The CDR3 is made up of 17 amino acids. CDR3 in amino acids: CASSLGTSGVRQETQYF. CDR3 nucleotides: TGTGCCAGCAGCTTGGGGACTAGCGGGGTTAGACAAGAGACCCAGTACTTC. Full variable domain (remainder filled in from reference TRBV5-4 and TRBJ2-5): ETGVTQSPTHLIKTRGQQVTLRCSSQSGHNTVSWYQQALGQGPQFIFQYYREEENGRGNFPPRFSGLQFPNYSSELNVNALELDDSALYLCASSLGTSGVRQETQYFGPGTRLLVL.

The chain couples TRBV5-1 to TRBJ1-4, with D perhaps matching TRBD1 (6 bases). The CDR3 is 13 residues long. Trimming took 9 bases from V and 4 from J, leaving 13 bases between them. Looked up from germline, CDR1 is SGHRS and CDR2 is YFSETQ. CDR3 bases: TGCGCCACCAGAGGGGGGAGTAATGAAAAACTGTTTTTT. The encoded protein is CATRGGSNEKLFF.

The chain links TRBV11-3 to TRBJ1-5; 8 nucleotides line up with TRBD1. The CDR3 is 16 amino acids. V dropped 5 bases and J dropped 8; count of bases not matched to a gene: 14. Germline V gene data show CDR1 as SGHNT and CDR2 as YENEEA. The CDR3: CASSQTGVKDVEPQHF. Here the CDR3 DNA reads TGTGCCAGCAGCCAGACAGGGGTCAAAGATGTGGAGCCCCAGCATTTT. Looking up the rest from reference TRBV11-3 and TRBJ1-5 gives the full variable domain: EAGVVQSPRYKIIEKKQPVAFWCNPISGHNTLYWYLQNLGQGPELLIRYENEEAVDDSQLPKDRFSAERLKGVDSTLKIQPAELGDSAVYLCASSQTGVKDVEPQHFGDGTRLSIL.

The gene calls are TRBV2 and TRBJ2-6; a weak D match, TRBD1 (6 bases). This CDR3 is built from 15 residues. The ends were cut back, 4 bases at V and 3 bases at J, with 10 bases in the middle. In germline, CDR1 is SNHLY, CDR2 FYNNEI. This CDR3 reads CASSVRGSGANVLTF. CDR3 DNA: TGTGCCAGCAGTGTCAGGGGTAGTGGGGCCAACGTCCTGACTTTC.

The CDR3 DNA follows: TGTGCCACCGGGGGAGGGGCTCCCGAAGCTTTCTTT. Residues: CATGGGAPEAFF. The J gene is TRBJ1-1, the V gene TRBV7-2, with D perhaps TRBD1 (5 bases). CDR1 is SGHTA and CDR2 is FQGNSA in the germline V gene. The CDR3 length is 12 residues. The V end lost 10 bases, the J end lost 8 bases, and 17 bases lay between the germline ends.

This clone has just one count. This chain connects TRBV9 to TRBJ2-1, with D perhaps TRBD2 (7 bases). This CDR3 contains 15 residues. Germline loops: CDR1 SGDLS, CDR2 YYNGEE. V lost 0 bases, J lost 8 bases, and 15 bases lay in between. CDR3: CASSVGFGGLDEQFF. DNA of the CDR3: TGTGCCAGCAGCGTAGGGTTCGGGGGGCTTGATGAGCAGTTCTTC.

The chain recombines TRBV18 with TRBJ1-1; unclear D gene. This CDR3 spans 15 amino acids. Germline V gene data show CDR1 as KGHSH and CDR2 as LQKENI. V lost 3 bases, J lost 5 bases, and 16 bases lay in between. In DNA form, the CDR3 reads TGTGCCAGCTCACCTCCAGGACGGGGATTGACTGAAGCTTTCTTT. This gives the protein CASSPPGRGLTEAFF.

The chain links TRBV5-5 to TRBJ2-3; a possible D gene is TRBD2 (6 bases). The CDR3 spans 15 residues. CDR1 is SGHKS and CDR2 is YYEKEE in the germline V gene (reference sequence). Trimming took 0 bases from V and 4 from J, leaving 12 bases between them. The CDR3 DNA reads TGTGCCAGCAGCTTGGCGGGGGAATCCTCAGATACGCAGTATTTT. It yields the protein CASSLAGESSDTQYF.

The chain links TRBV6-1 to TRBJ2-3; D is perhaps TRBD1 (5 bases). Germline values: CDR1 MNHNS, CDR2 SASEGT. Trimming removed 2 bases from V and 4 bases from J, with 16 bases in between. The CDR3 has 16 residues. CDR3 loop: CASSERGRSWADTQYF. The CDR3 DNA reads TGTGCCAGCAGTGAAAGGGGCAGGTCGTGGGCAGATACGCAGTATTTT.

The chain employs TRBV4-2 and TRBJ2-3, with D tentatively TRBD2 (5 bases). With 7 bases removed from V and 2 bases from J, the gap between germline ends came to 10 bases. Germline V gene data show CDR1 as LGHNA and CDR2 as YNFKEQ. The CDR3 consists of 13 residues. CDR3: CASNEGNTDTQYF. The CDR3 DNA reads TGTGCCAGCAACGAGGGAAACACAGATACGCAGTATTTT.

Only a few counts were recorded for this clone. J is TRBJ2-7 and V is TRBV5-1, with D possibly matching TRBD1 (5 bases). Germline values: CDR1 SGHRS, CDR2 YFSETQ. Trimming removed 7 bases from V and 7 bases from J, with 18 bases in between. The CDR3 has 13 amino acids. The CDR3 nucleotides read TGCGCCAGCGGACCTACAGGATTCGGGGAGCAGTACTTC. Amino acid sequence: CASGPTGFGEQYF.

CDR3: CASSGRGGEAFF. Written as DNA, the CDR3 is TGTGCCAGCAGTGGCCGGGGAGGCGAGGCTTTCTTT. This chain joins TRBV6-5 and TRBJ1-1; D uncertain. Trimming removed 5 bases at V and 11 bases at J, with 15 bases between. CDR1 MNHEY and CDR2 SVGAGI come from the germline V gene. This CDR3 comprises 12 residues.

The CDR3 region is CASSVSGGSRETQYF. The CDR3 DNA reads TGTGCCAGCAGCGTATCAGGGGGCTCGAGGGAGACCCAGTACTTC. V and J are TRBV9 and TRBJ2-5, with 8 bases lining up with TRBD1. Per germline, CDR1 SGDLS and CDR2 YYNGEE. This CDR3 spans 15 amino acids. The junction had 7 bases not matched to a gene; V was cut back by 1 base and J by 5 bases.

V is TRBV7-9 and J is TRBJ1-2, with D maybe TRBD1 (5 bases). The CDR3 length is 14 residues. The V gene's germline CDR1 is SEHNR and CDR2 FQNEAQ (reference sequence). V was shortened by 1 base and J by 10 bases, with 16 bases between the two germline ends. CDR3 residues: CASSLDSAIGAYTF. The CDR3 nucleotides read TGTGCCAGCAGCTTAGACTCAGCGATCGGGGCCTACACCTTC.